The T cell receptor (beta chain) described here comes from a study of STAT5B mutations in CD4+ large granular lymphocyte leukemia. V was cut by 0 bases and J by 1 base, with 6 bases left in between. The CDR3 spans 14 residues. Looked up from germline, CDR1 is SGHVS and CDR2 is FNYEAQ. Sequencing was at survey level. Some clones are missing from TCRdb's copy, which holds only in-frame ones; the method was immunoSEQ multiplex PCR. The sample consists of nearly 35,000 clones, nearly 90% of them appearing once. This clonotype originated in a human donor in good health. The V and J genes are TRBV7-6 and TRBJ2-5; the D is unclear. What was sequenced was CD4+ T cells from blood buffy coats. The CDR3 sequence is CASSLAGFQETQYF. CDR3 nucleotides: TGTGCCAGCAGCTTAGCCGGATTCCAAGAGACCCAGTACTTC. Complete variable domain (other parts from reference TRBV7-6 and TRBJ2-5): GAGVSQSPRYKVTKRGQDVALRCDPISGHVSLYWYRQALGQGPEFLTYFNYEAQQDKSGLPNDRFSAERPEGSISTLTIQRTEQRDSAMYRCASSLAGFQETQYFGPGTRLLVL.